The TCR beta chain under discussion was sequenced for a study of cytomegalovirus exposure and HLA in healthy donors. Trimming removed 3 bases from V and 2 bases from J; junction bases left unmatched: 5. Germline values: CDR1 SGHVS, CDR2 FQNEAQ. The CDR3 is made up of 16 amino acids. The PCR used 60 Vbeta and 13 Jbeta primers. Only in-frame clones appear in the TCRdb table, and some are missing; sequencing was by immunoSEQ multiplex PCR. The sample totals approximately 120,000 clones. The clonotype was recovered from a man aged 40-49 years in good health and CMV-seronegative. The specimen sequenced was PBMCs. The chain recombines TRBV7-8 with TRBJ1-5; 9 bases line up with TRBD1. The CDR3 is CASSLGQGAGNQPQHF. CDR3 nucleotide sequence: TGTGCCAGCAGCTTGGGACAGGGCGCAGGCAATCAGCCCCAGCATTTT.